This TCR beta chain was sequenced for a study of cytomegalovirus exposure and HLA in healthy donors. In the PCR, 60 Vbeta and 13 Jbeta primers were used. Produced via immunoSEQ multiplex PCR; TCRdb's table is partial and in-frame only. The table has about 140,000 clones, 79% seen once. About this clone: Its antigen is unknown.

Study-level points and caveats: In a later analysis, the majority of CMV-associated beta chains seemingly showed HLA restriction. Analyzed later, association rates of TCRs varied across HLA loci, with DRB1 most and HLA-C fewest. With later analysis, a missense DCLRE1C variant became linked to TCR beta V- and J-gene trimming.

Losses at the gene ends were 3 bases for V and 2 bases for J; bases not matched to a gene: 6. The CDR3 is 16 residues long. Germline V gene lookup returns CDR1 SGHNT and CDR2 YENEEA. The chain is built from TRBV11-3 and TRBJ2-3, with 9 bases lining up with TRBD2. The receptor comes from a man aged 18 to 35 in good health and CMV-seronegative. Sequencing was performed on PBMCs. CDR3 sequence (DNA): TGTGCCAGCAGCTTCGGGACTAGCATTAACACAGATACGCAGTATTTT. Translated, it gives CASSFGTSINTDTQYF.